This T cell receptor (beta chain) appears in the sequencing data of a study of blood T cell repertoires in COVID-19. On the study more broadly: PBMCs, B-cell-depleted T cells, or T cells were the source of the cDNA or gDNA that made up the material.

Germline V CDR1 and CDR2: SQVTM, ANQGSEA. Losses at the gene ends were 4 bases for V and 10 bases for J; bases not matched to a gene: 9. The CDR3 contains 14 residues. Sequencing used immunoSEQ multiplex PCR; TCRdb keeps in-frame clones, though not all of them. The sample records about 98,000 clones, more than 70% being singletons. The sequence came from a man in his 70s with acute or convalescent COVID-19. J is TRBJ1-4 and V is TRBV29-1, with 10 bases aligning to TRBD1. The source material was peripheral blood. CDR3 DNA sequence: TGCAGCGTTGTTAGACAGGGGGCGTTCGGAAAACTGTTTTTT. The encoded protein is CSVVRQGAFGKLFF.